A single sample is the source of the 5 T cell receptor beta chains below, sequenced in a study of T cells in Graves' hyperthyroidism and ophthalmopathy. Researchers amplified the TCR beta CDR3 regions from RNA transcripts. A set of HTBI primers served as the primers for a first-round RT-PCR of the TCR CDR3. Using its own MiXCR run on the multiplex PCR reads, TCRdb lists one record per CDR3 protein. The repertoire holds roughly 510,000 distinct CDR3 sequences, with over 35% as singletons. The sequencing sample was made of peripheral blood or thyroid tissue (not recorded which). These receptors were collected from an adult woman with Graves' disease, either hyperthyroidism or ophthalmopathy (not recorded which).

Concerning this clonotype: This may come from a read error, since a much larger clone is one base off. The chain couples TRBV11-2 to TRBJ2-5; TRBD1 matches at 10 bases. The CDR3 sequence is 14 residues long. Germline CDR1 and CDR2: SGHAT and FQNNGV. J lost 7 bases, V lost 5 bases, and 7 bases had no gene match. The CDR3 region has the DNA TGTGCCAGCAGCCAATGGGACAGGGGAGGGACCCAGTACTTC. Its translation: CASSQWDRGGTQYF.

CDR3 nucleotides: TGTGCCGGCACCGGGACAGGGGAGGAGACCCAGTACTTC. This encodes CAGTGTGEETQYF. The V call is TRBV2, the J call TRBJ2-5; 10 nucleotides align to TRBD1. The V and J ends lost 11 bases and 5 bases, in that order; junction bases with no gene match: 8. CDR1 is SNHLY and CDR2 is FYNNEI in the germline V gene. This CDR3 is 13 amino acids long.

V usage is TRBV15 and J usage is TRBJ2-2, with TRBD1 matching 9 bases. The CDR3 is 15 amino acids. Germline CDR1 LNHNV, CDR2 YYDKDF (reference sequence). Trimming cost V 4 bases and J 5 bases; bases outside gene matches: 5. CDR3 in DNA: TGTGCCACCAGCAAAGGACAGGGGTGGACCGGGGAGCTGTTTTTT. Amino acid sequence: CATSKGQGWTGELFF.

This clonotype has more than one count but fewer than ten. The CDR3 here is CASTDTGQGFGNTIYF. CDR3 DNA sequence: TGTGCCAGCACCGATACGGGACAGGGGTTTGGAAACACCATATATTTT. This chain uses TRBV2 with TRBJ1-3, with TRBD1 identical over 10 bases. The CDR3 is 16 amino acids. Unmatched junction bases numbered 9, after V lost 7 bases and J lost 3 bases. Germline V gene sequence: CDR1 SNHLY, CDR2 FYNNEI.

This clonotype occurred a few times. The chain carries TRBV25-1 and TRBJ1-2; D unclear. The V and J ends lost 7 bases and 5 bases respectively, with 14 bases between them. CDR1 and CDR2 from the germline V gene are MGHDK and SYGVNS. CDR3 length: 13 residues. As DNA, the CDR3 is TGTGCCAGCACCCTGAATGACGAATATGGCTACACCTTC. Its protein product is CASTLNDEYGYTF.